One and the same sample provided the 16 T cell receptor beta chains below, sequenced in a study of cytomegalovirus exposure and HLA in healthy donors. PCR employed 60 Vbeta and 13 Jbeta primers. Profiling relied on immunoSEQ multiplex PCR, and the TCRdb table lists in-frame clones only, not all of them. The table includes about 190,000 clones, around nine tenths detected once. What was sequenced was PBMCs. These receptors all come from a woman in her late teens or twenties in good health and CMV-seronegative.

The J gene is TRBJ2-3, the V gene TRBV10-2; a weak D match, TRBD2 (5 bases). Per germline, CDR1 WSHSY and CDR2 SAAADI. The CDR3 consists of 15 residues. The V gene lost 2 bases and the J gene lost 6 bases, with 15 bases spanning the gap. CDR3 sequence reads: CASSEPPGFRDTQYF. CDR3 coding DNA: TGCGCCAGCAGTGAGCCCCCGGGATTCCGGGATACGCAGTATTTT.

The chain is built from TRBV19 and TRBJ1-2, with 9 bases aligning to TRBD1. The CDR3 has 17 amino acids. The junction had 11 bases not matched to a gene; V was cut back by 5 bases and J by 1 base. CDR1 is LNHDA and CDR2 is SQIVND in the germline V gene (reference sequence). Here the CDR3 reads CASSVAPPGQGNYGYTF. The CDR3 coding sequence is TGTGCCAGTAGTGTCGCTCCACCGGGACAGGGTAACTATGGCTACACCTTC. The variable domain in full, completed from reference TRBV19 and TRBJ1-2, reads DGGITQSPKYLFRKEGQNVTLSCEQNLNHDAMYWYRQDPGQGLRLIYYSQIVNDFQKGDIAEGYSVSREKKESFPLTVTSAQKNPTAFYLCASSVAPPGQGNYGYTFGSGTRLTVV.

About this clone: Other DNA sequences within the sample encode an identical CDR3. The chain uses TRBV7-8 and TRBJ1-1; the match to TRBD1 covers 7 bases. There are 15 residues in the CDR3. Trimming cost V 2 bases and J 1 base; bases outside gene matches: 4. The germline V gene encodes CDR1 SGHVS and CDR2 FQNEAQ. The CDR3, as DNA: TGTGCCAGCAGCTTACCAAGGACAGGGAACACTGAAGCTTTCTTT. Its translation is CASSLPRTGNTEAFF.

The chain links TRBV5-4 to TRBJ2-3; TRBD2 matches 8 bases. This CDR3 has 14 amino acids. Germline lookup yields CDR1 SGHNT and CDR2 YYREEE (reference sequence). V lost 3 bases, J lost 5 bases, and 5 bases stayed unmatched. The CDR3 spells CASSSMSGRDTQYF. CDR3 coding DNA: TGTGCCAGCAGCTCGATGAGCGGGAGAGATACGCAGTATTTT.

V is TRBV9 and J is TRBJ2-2, with 8 bases that match TRBD2. CDR1 SGDLS and CDR2 YYNGEE come from the germline V gene. With V trimmed by 0 bases and J by 7 bases, 8 bases remained unmatched. The CDR3 totals 16 residues. CDR3 in amino acids: CASSVGISGIIGELFF. The CDR3 DNA is TGTGCCAGCAGCGTAGGTATTAGCGGGATCATCGGGGAGCTGTTTTTT.

This clone was observed a handful of times. The chain employs TRBV7-8 and TRBJ2-1; 7 bases align to TRBD1. J lost 3 bases, V lost 5 bases, and 7 bases had no gene match. The CDR3 extends over 15 amino acids. Germline CDR1 SGHVS, CDR2 FQNEAQ. CDR3 sequence (DNA): TGTGCCAGCAGCCAAACGGACAGGAGCTACAATGAGCAGTTCTTC. The encoded protein is CASSQTDRSYNEQFF.

The V and J genes are TRBV5-1 and TRBJ1-1, with TRBD1 matching 7 bases. This CDR3 has 19 residues. V lost 4 bases and J lost 5; bases outside the gene matches: 23. From germline, CDR1 is SGHRS and CDR2 YFSETQ. The CDR3, as DNA: TGCGCCAGCAGCCTACCACCCCCTCGATCCTACAGGGGTGGGACTGAAGCTTTCTTT. Its protein is CASSLPPPRSYRGGTEAFF.

The chain has TRBV5-1 and TRBJ2-3; the D gene is possibly TRBD2 (7 bases). The CDR3 covers 15 residues. In germline, CDR1 is SGHRS, CDR2 YFSETQ. Trimming took off 3 bases at V and 4 bases at J, with 15 bases between the two ends. This CDR3 is CASSWGGATADTQYF. In nucleotides, the CDR3 is TGCGCCAGCAGCTGGGGGGGCGCGACGGCAGATACGCAGTATTTT.

The chain uses TRBV5-6 and TRBJ2-2, with 13 positions matching TRBD2. The CDR3 contains 18 residues. With V trimmed by 0 bases and J by 4 bases, 6 bases remained unmatched. The V gene's germline CDR1 is SGHDT and CDR2 YYEEEE. As DNA, the CDR3 is TGTGCCAGCAGCTTGGAGGCCAGACTAGCGGGAGGCACCGGGGAGCTGTTTTTT. Translation: CASSLEARLAGGTGELFF.

This rearrangement joins TRBV5-6 to TRBJ2-1; TRBD2 agrees at 7 bases. The CDR3 consists of 15 residues. CDR1 SGHDT and CDR2 YYEEEE come from the germline V gene. With 4 bases clipped from V and 0 bases from J, the junction kept 4 bases outside the gene matches. CDR3 DNA sequence: TGTGCCAGCAGCAATAGCGGGTTCTCCTACAATGAGCAGTTCTTC. Protein: CASSNSGFSYNEQFF.

V is TRBV4-1 and J is TRBJ1-5; 7 bases fit TRBD1. The germline V gene encodes CDR1 MGHRA and CDR2 YSYEKL. This CDR3 is built from 16 residues. V dropped 0 bases and J dropped 0; count of bases not matched to a gene: 2. The CDR3: CASSQEGQLSNQPQHF. As DNA, the CDR3 is TGCGCCAGCAGCCAAGAGGGACAGCTTAGCAATCAGCCCCAGCATTTT.

The V and J genes are TRBV19 and TRBJ1-2; D gene unclear. The germline CDR1 and CDR2 sequences are LNHDA and SQIVND (reference sequence). V gave up 9 bases and J gave up 0 bases, with 17 bases separating them. This CDR3 spans 15 amino acids. In DNA form, the CDR3 reads TGTGCCAGCGTACTAGGTGACTCCGCTAACTATGGCTACACCTTC. The encoded protein is CASVLGDSANYGYTF.

J is TRBJ2-7 and V is TRBV4-3; TRBD2 aligns across 8 bases. V was clipped by 4 bases and J by 1 base; unmatched bases: 6. The CDR3 has 15 residues. CDR1 and CDR2 from the germline V gene are LGHNA and YSLEER. The CDR3 reads CASSRYLAGSYEQYF. For the CDR3, the DNA is TGCGCCAGCAGCCGTTATTTAGCGGGGTCCTACGAGCAGTACTTC.

The chain recombines TRBV29-1 with TRBJ2-5; 12 nucleotides align to TRBD2. The end of the DNA aligns better with TRBJ2-7, so the J call may be wrong. The germline V gene encodes CDR1 SQVTM and CDR2 ANQGSEA. The CDR3 runs 16 residues. CDR3 amino acids: CSVEGTSGGPSYEQYF. CDR3 coding DNA: TGCAGCGTTGAGGGCACTAGCGGGGGGCCCTCCTACGAGCAGTACTTC.

The chain carries TRBV4-1 and TRBJ2-2; 7 bases are a match to TRBD2. V shed 0 bases and J 4 bases; nucleotides not matched to a gene: 5. CDR3 length equals 16 residues. CDR1 and CDR2 (germline): MGHRA, YSYEKL. The CDR3, as DNA: TGCGCCAGCAGCCAAGATGCGGGAGTAAGCACCGGGGAGCTGTTTTTT. Its protein product is CASSQDAGVSTGELFF.

The V and J genes are TRBV7-6 and TRBJ2-7, with 10 bases identical to TRBD1. The V gene end was trimmed by 5 bases and the J gene end by 3 bases; junction bases not matched to a gene: 7. The germline gives CDR1 SGHVS, CDR2 FNYEAQ. The CDR3 loop spans 15 amino acids. The CDR3 spells CASSPVDRGVYEQYF. CDR3 DNA: TGTGCCAGCAGCCCGGTGGACAGGGGGGTCTACGAGCAGTACTTC.